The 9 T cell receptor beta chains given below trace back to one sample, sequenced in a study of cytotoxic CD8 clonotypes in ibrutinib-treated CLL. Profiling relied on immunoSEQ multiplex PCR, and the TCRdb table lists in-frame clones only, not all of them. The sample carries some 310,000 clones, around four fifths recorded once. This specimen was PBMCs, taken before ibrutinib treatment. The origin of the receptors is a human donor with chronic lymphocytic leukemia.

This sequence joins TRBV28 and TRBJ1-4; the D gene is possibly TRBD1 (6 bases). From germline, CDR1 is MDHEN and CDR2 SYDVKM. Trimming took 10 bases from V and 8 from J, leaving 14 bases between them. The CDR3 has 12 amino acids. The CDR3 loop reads CAITGLGEKLFF. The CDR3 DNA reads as TGTGCCATCACAGGGTTAGGGGAAAAACTGTTTTTT.

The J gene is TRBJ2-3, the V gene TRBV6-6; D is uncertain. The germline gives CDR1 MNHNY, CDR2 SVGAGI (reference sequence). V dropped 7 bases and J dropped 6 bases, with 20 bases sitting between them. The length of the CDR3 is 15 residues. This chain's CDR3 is CASTFSYGSVDTQYF. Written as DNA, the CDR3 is TGTGCCAGCACATTCTCGTACGGTTCTGTGGATACGCAGTATTTT.

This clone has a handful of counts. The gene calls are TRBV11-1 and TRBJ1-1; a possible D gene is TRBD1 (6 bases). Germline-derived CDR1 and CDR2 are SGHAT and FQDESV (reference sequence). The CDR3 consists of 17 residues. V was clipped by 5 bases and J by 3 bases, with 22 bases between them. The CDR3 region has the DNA TGTGCCAGCAGCCCACGTGTCCAGGGGCTGGGGGACACTGAAGCTTTCTTT. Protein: CASSPRVQGLGDTEAFF.

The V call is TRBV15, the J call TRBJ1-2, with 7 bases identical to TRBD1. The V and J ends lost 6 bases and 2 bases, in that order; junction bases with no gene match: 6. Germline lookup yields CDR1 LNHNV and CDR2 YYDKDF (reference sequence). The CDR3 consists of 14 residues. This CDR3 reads CATSKGTANYGYTF. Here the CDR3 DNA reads TGTGCCACCAGTAAGGGGACAGCCAACTATGGCTACACCTTC.

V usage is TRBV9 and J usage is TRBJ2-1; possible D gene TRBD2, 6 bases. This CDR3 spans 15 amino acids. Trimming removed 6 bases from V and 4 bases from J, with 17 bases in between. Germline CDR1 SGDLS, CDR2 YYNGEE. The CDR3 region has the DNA TGTGCCAGCACGAGTGGGGACTCAACTTACAATGAGCAGTTCTTC. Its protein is CASTSGDSTYNEQFF.

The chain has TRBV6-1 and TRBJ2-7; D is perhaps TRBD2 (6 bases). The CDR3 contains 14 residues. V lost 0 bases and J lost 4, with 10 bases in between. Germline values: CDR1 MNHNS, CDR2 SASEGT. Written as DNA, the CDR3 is TGTGCCAGCAGTGAAGCGCAGGGAGGATACGAGCAGTACTTC. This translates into CASSEAQGGYEQYF.

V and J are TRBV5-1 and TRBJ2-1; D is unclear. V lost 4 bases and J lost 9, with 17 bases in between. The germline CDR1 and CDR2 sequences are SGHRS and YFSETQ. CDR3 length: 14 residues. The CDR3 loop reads CASSRSDRVGEQFF. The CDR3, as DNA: TGCGCCAGCAGCCGCTCGGACCGAGTTGGTGAGCAGTTCTTC.

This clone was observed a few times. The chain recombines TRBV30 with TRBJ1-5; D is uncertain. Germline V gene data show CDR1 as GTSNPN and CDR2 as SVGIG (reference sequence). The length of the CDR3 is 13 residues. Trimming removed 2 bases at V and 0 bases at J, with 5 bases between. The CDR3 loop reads CAWSLTSNQPQHF. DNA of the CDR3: TGTGCCTGGAGTTTGACTAGCAATCAGCCCCAGCATTTT.

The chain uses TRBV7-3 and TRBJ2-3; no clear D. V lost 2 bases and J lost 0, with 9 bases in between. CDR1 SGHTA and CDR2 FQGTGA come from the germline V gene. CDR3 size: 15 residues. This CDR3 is CASSLSATSTDTQYF. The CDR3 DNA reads TGTGCCAGCAGCTTATCAGCGACTAGCACAGATACGCAGTATTTT.